This TCR beta chain was recorded in a study of CD8+CD57+ T cells in acquired aplastic anemia. This clonotype was counted a few times. Germline values: CDR1 ENHRY, CDR2 SYGVKD. The V end lost 2 bases, the J end lost 5 bases, and 9 bases lay between the germline ends. This CDR3 is built from 13 residues. CDR3 and TCR beta VDJ profiling relied on a genomic DNA template. TCRdb re-derived calls from the reads in MiXCR, one entry per CDR3 protein. Here the sample spans about 98,000 distinct CDR3 sequences, around 62% being singletons. Whoever was chosen for sequencing had shown CD8+CD57+ cell expansion by flow cytometry.

The origin of this receptor is a human donor with aplastic anemia. The specimen was sorted CD4+, CD8+, or CD8+CD57+ T cells (not recorded which) from PBMCs. V gene TRBV10-3 combines with J gene TRBJ2-5; D perhaps matches TRBD1 (5 bases). This CDR3 is CAISETAGETQYF. CDR3 DNA: TGTGCCATCAGTGAGACAGCAGGGGAGACCCAGTACTTC.